This entry features one T cell receptor (beta chain) sequence. Its target is unknown. The data belong to a study of beta chain features in type 1 diabetes. Germline loops: CDR1 SNHLY, CDR2 FYNNEI. This CDR3 is 15 amino acids long. Trimming cost V 4 bases and J 0 bases; bases outside gene matches: 2. Sequenced material consisted of expressed TCRB transcripts (all of the isolated RNA was reverse transcribed). Data came from immunoSEQ multiplex PCR; TCRdb stores just in-frame clones and leaves some out. The sample holds about 740,000 clones, about an eighth seen once. Study observations and caveats: Short templates might get an advantage during PCR, and this would be equal in patients and controls. Individuals with type 1 diabetes displayed fewer insertions and more deletions at VDJ junctions. Shorter TCRB CDR3s, moderately but significantly so, were found in Type 1 diabetes patients in all four CD4+ subsets.

Source material: naive CD4+ T cells from blood. The rearrangement joins TRBV2 to TRBJ2-3, with 9 bases lining up with TRBD2. This TCR derives from a young man with type 1 diabetes. The CDR3 protein is CASSGLAGSTDTQYF. CDR3 sequence (DNA): TGTGCCAGCAGTGGTCTAGCGGGAAGCACAGATACGCAGTATTTT.